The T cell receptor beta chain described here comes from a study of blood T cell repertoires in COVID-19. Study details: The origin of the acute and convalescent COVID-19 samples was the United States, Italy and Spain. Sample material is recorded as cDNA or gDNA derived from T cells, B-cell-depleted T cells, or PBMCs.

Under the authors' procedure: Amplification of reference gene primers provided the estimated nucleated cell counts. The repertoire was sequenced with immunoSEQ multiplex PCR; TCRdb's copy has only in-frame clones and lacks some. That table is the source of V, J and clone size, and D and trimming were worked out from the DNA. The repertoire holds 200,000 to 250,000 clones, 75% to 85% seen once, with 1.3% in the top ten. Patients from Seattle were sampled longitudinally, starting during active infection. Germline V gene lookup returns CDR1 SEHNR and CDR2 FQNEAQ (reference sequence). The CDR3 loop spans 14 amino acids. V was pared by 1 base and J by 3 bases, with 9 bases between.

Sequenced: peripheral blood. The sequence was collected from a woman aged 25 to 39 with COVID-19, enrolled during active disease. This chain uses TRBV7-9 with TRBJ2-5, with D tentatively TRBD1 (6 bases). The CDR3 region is CASSLGGGKETQYF. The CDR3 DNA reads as TGTGCCAGCAGCTTAGGAGGGGGAAAAGAGACCCAGTACTTC.